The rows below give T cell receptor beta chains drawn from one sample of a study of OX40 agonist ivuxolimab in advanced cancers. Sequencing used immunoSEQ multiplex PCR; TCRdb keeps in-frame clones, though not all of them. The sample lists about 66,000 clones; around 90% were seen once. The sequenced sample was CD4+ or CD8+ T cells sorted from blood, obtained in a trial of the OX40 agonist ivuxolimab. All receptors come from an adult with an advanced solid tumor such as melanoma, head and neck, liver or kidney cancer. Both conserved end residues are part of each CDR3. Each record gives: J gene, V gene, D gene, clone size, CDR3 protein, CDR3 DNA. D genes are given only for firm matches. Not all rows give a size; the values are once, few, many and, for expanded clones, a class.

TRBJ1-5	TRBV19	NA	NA	CASSKGYSNQPQHF	TGTGCCAGTAGTAAAGGTTATAGCAATCAGCCCCAGCATTTT
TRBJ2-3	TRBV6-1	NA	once	CASSEYRAGTDTQYF	TGTGCCAGCAGTGAGTACAGGGCCGGGACAGATACGCAGTATTTT
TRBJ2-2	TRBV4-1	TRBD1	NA	CASSPIRTGNTGELFF	TGCGCCAGCAGCCCTATACGGACAGGGAACACCGGGGAGCTGTTTTTT
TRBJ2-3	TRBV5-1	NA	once	CASSLFGLQAEDTQYF	TGCGCCAGCAGCTTGTTCGGGCTTCAAGCGGAAGATACGCAGTATTTT
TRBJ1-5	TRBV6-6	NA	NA	CASSPGQGNNQPQHF	TGTGCCAGCAGCCCGGGTCAGGGGAACAATCAGCCCCAGCATTTT
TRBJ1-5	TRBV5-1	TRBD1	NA	CASSMGQGDQPQHF	TGCGCCAGCAGCATGGGACAGGGGGATCAGCCCCAGCATTTT
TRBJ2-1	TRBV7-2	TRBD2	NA	CASSLGAGVNEQFF	TGTGCCAGCAGCTTAGGAGCGGGGGTCAATGAGCAGTTCTTC
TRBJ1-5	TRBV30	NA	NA	CAWRADSNQPQHF	TGTGCCTGGAGGGCAGATAGCAATCAGCCCCAGCATTTT
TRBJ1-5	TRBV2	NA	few	CASSKNWDQPQHF	TGTGCCAGCAGTAAAAACTGGGATCAGCCCCAGCATTTT
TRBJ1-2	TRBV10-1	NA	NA	CASSGRESYGYTF	TGCGCCAGCAGTGGGAGGGAAAGCTATGGCTACACCTTC
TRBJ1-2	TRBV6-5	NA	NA	CASRQGGNYGYTF	TGTGCCAGCAGACAGGGAGGGAACTATGGCTACACCTTC
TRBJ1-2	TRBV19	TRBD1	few	CASSRVEGASGYTF	TGTGCCAGTAGTCGGGTGGAGGGGGCGAGTGGCTACACCTTC
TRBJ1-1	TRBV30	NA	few	CAWSVIGSTEAFF	TGTGCCTGGAGTGTAATCGGGAGTACTGAAGCTTTCTTT
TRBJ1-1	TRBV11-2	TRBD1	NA	CASSINRGLGTEAFF	TGTGCCAGCAGCATAAACAGGGGGCTAGGCACTGAAGCTTTCTTT
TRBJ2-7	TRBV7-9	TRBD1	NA	CASTRGTGTPYEQYF	TGTGCCAGCACGCGAGGGACAGGGACCCCCTACGAGCAGTACTTC
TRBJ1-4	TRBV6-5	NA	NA	CASSYEGSEKLFF	TGTGCCAGCAGTTACGAGGGTTCTGAAAAACTGTTTTTT
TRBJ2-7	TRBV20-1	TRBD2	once	CSGLAGDEQYF	TGCAGCGGACTAGCGGGAGATGAGCAGTACTTC
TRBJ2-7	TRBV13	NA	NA	CASSSTLGGVQYF	TGTGCCAGCAGCTCAACGTTGGGGGGTGTGCAGTACTTC